The TCR beta chain described here comes from a study of T cell repertoires in cytomegalovirus infection. As for the study in general: From public TCR beta signatures came an indication of both CMV infection and matching HLA type. The study, taken as a whole, reports: There were HLA-C-restricted CMV-specific TCR beta clonotypes dominating the ex vivo response. Pooled public TCR beta family frequency picked out CMV carriers with the relevant HLA.

This clonotype has ten or more counts. Its antigen is not known. The V end lost 1 base, the J end lost 4 bases, and 10 bases lay between the germline ends. Germline values: CDR1 SGHTA, CDR2 FQGNSA. The CDR3 has 14 amino acids. TCRdb re-analysed the reads in MiXCR, keeping a single row per CDR3 protein. Seen here are tens of thousands of distinct CDR3 sequences, more than 25% observed once, and the top ten hold just under 70%. The chain combines TRBV7-2 with TRBJ1-1; D gene unclear. The sequenced sample consisted of PBMCs, sequenced either directly or after in vitro stimulation (not recorded which). This sequence originates from a human donor in good health (CMV status not recorded). Some clones in this sample may be carry-over from other donors' samples. In DNA form, the CDR3 reads TGTGCCAGCAGCTTAGATTTACCCGGCACTGAAGCTTTCTTT. Translating it yields CASSLDLPGTEAFF.